This T cell receptor beta chain emerged from a study of T cells after yellow fever vaccination. CDR1 and CDR2 (germline): ENHRY, SYGVKD. The CDR3 is 13 residues long. V lost 7 bases and J 4 bases, leaving 13 bases between the germline ends. This clonotype was seen many times. Production of TCR cDNA was by 5'RACE template switching, which also added a universal primer site and UMIs. TCRdb re-analysed the 5' RACE reads in MiXCR, keeping a single row per CDR3 protein. Of about 120,000 distinct CDR3 sequences in the sample, 7.2% were seen once. The source material was CD4+ T cells sorted from PBMCs, sampled more than 40 days after the first yellow fever vaccination. V usage is TRBV10-3 and J usage is TRBJ1-1; D might be TRBD1 (6 bases). This TCR came from a man between 18 and 29 years old who received the YFV17D yellow fever vaccine. CDR3 sequence reads: CAITGAGGTEAFF. The CDR3 bases are TGTGCCATCACAGGGGCTGGAGGCACTGAAGCTTTCTTT.